The T cell receptor (beta chain) described here comes from a study of blood T cells in healthy people across ages. Germline loops: CDR1 DFQATT, CDR2 SNEGSKA (reference sequence). V was pared by 4 bases and J by 5 bases, with 5 bases of the junction left unmatched. This CDR3 comprises 13 residues. Combining a sample-barcoded 5' primer with a J-beta primer mix, a second PCR ran for about 7 to 12 cycles. TCRdb reprocessed the 5' RACE reads with MiXCR, giving one entry per CDR3 protein. The profile shows over 950,000 distinct CDR3 sequences, around two fifths of them singletons. This sequence was found in a man in his late teens or twenties in good health. The chain links TRBV20-1 to TRBJ2-7, with 10 bases lining up with TRBD2. The sequenced sample consisted of blood. Written as DNA, the CDR3 is TGCAGTGCTATCGGGACTAGCGCCAACGAGCAGTACTTC. Translated: CSAIGTSANEQYF.